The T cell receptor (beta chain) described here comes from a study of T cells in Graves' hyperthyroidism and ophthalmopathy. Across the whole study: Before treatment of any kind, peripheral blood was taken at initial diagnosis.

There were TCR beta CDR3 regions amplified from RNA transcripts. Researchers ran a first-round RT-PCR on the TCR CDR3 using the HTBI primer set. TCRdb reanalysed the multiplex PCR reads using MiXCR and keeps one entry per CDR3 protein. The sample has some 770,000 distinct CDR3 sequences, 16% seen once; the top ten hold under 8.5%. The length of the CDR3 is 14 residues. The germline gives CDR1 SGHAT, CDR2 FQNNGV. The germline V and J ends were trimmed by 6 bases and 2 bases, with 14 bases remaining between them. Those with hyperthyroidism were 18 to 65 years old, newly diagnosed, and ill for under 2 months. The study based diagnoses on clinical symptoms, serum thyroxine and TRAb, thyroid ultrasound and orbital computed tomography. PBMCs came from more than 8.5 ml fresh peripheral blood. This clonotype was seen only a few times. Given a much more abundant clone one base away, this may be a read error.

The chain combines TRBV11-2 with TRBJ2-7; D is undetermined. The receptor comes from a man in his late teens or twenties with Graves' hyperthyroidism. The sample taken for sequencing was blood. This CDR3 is CASRSSRITYEQYF. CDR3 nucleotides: TGTGCCAGCAGAAGTAGCAGGATTACCTACGAGCAGTACTTC.